This TCR beta chain was recorded in a study of blood T cell repertoires in COVID-19. Looking at the study overall: Both acute and convalescent COVID-19 samples were obtained from the United States, Italy and Spain. PBMCs, B-cell-depleted T cells, or T cells were the source of the cDNA or gDNA that made up the material.

The germline CDR1 and CDR2 sequences are MNHEY and SVGAGI. V was cut by 5 bases and J by 7 bases, with 14 bases left in between. The CDR3 extends over 14 amino acids. Original methodology: Amplification of reference gene primers provided the estimated nucleated cell counts. The protocol was immunoSEQ multiplex PCR, while the TCRdb copy is restricted to in-frame clones and leaves out a portion. The V and J calls and clone size were taken over from that table, and D and trimming were inferred from the DNA. The table has 200,000 to 300,000 clones, around four fifths seen once. The receptor's source is a man aged 40-50 years with acute or convalescent COVID-19. V gene TRBV6-5 combines with J gene TRBJ1-4; maybe TRBD1 (6 bases). Sequences were obtained from peripheral blood. CDR3 protein: CASSPGGQTEKLFF. The DNA for the CDR3 is TGTGCCAGCAGTCCGGGGGGCCAGACTGAAAAACTGTTTTTT.